This TCR beta chain was retrieved from a study of human T cells and chemical hapten exposure. As for the study in general: Each week of the approximately 26-week study, patients had diphenylcyclopropenone applied to the scalp. Study results and caveats: Having alopecia, the donors may differ immunologically from healthy people.

Germline CDR1 and CDR2: LGHNA and YNFKEQ. CDR3 length: 15 amino acids. V lost 1 base, J lost 6 bases, and 3 bases stayed unmatched. Individual cDNA molecules had unique molecular identifiers attached to them by the library. TCRdb redid the calling of the RACE reads with MiXCR, one entry per CDR3 protein. The sample records 330,000 or so distinct CDR3 sequences, about 6% being singletons. Indicated time point: patch test 2, 6 weeks after DPC sensitization. Treatment of the sample: therapeutic diphenylcyclopropenone sensitization with weekly scalp DPC. Ahead of applying each patch test, blood was sampled. This clonotype was observed a handful of times. Its antigen is still unknown.

V and J are TRBV4-2 and TRBJ2-3; 11 bases are shared with TRBD2. The receptor was derived from a woman younger than 35 with alopecia areata. Some clones in this sample may be carry-over from other donors' samples. Source: whole blood, taken in connection with sensitization to the hapten diphenylcyclopropenone (DPC). CDR3 loop: CASSQGLAGFDTQYF. CDR3 in DNA: TGTGCCAGCAGCCAAGGACTAGCGGGGTTTGATACGCAGTATTTT.